A selection of T cell receptor beta chains follows, all from one sample in a study of glioma-infiltrating T cells after dendritic cell vaccination. Sequencing used immunoSEQ multiplex PCR; TCRdb keeps in-frame clones, though not all of them. Here the sample spans roughly 96,000 clones, 75% to 85% being singletons. The specimen comprised blood, sampled before dendritic cell vaccination. Every receptor here comes from a human donor with glioblastoma. Each CDR3 is given with its conserved first and last residue. A D gene is named only where the DNA matches it firmly. Size values are once, few and many counts, or a class for expanded clones, and some rows have none.

TGTGCCAGCAGCGGGGGGACAGGGTATTCTACAGATACGCAGTATTTT	CASSGGTGYSTDTQYF	TRBJ2-3	-	TRBD1	TRBV9
TGTGCCAGCAGCCTCACGCCGGGGGGGGCCTACGAGCAGTACTTC	CASSLTPGGAYEQYF	TRBJ2-7	-	TRBD2	TRBV7-8
TGTGCCTGGAGGACTAGCGGGGTATACAATGAGCAGTTCTTC	CAWRTSGVYNEQFF	TRBJ2-1	-	TRBD2	TRBV30
TGCGCCAGCAGCCTTAGACAGCAGCAGACCCAGTACTTC	CASSLRQQQTQYF	TRBJ2-5	-	-	TRBV5-1
TGTGCCAGCGGCCGACAGGGTGGCAATTCACCCCTCCACTTT	CASGRQGGNSPLHF	TRBJ1-6	few	TRBD1	TRBV27
TGCAGCGACAACAAAGGTCGGGGTCAGCCCCAGCATTTT	CSDNKGRGQPQHF	TRBJ1-5	-	-	TRBV29-1
TGTGCCATCAGTAACCAGGGGAGTGAAGCTTTCTTT	CAISNQGSEAFF	TRBJ1-1	-	-	TRBV10-3
TGTGCCAGCAGACACGGGACAGGGGGCGGCTACACCTTC	CASRHGTGGGYTF	TRBJ1-2	-	TRBD1	TRBV28
TGCGCCAGCAGCTTGGGTAGGGGCCGGGAGACCCAGTACTTC	CASSLGRGRETQYF	TRBJ2-5	-	-	TRBV5-1
TGCAGTGCTAGTGCGGGATACGAGCAGTACTTC	CSASAGYEQYF	TRBJ2-7	-	-	TRBV20-1
TGTGCCAGCAGCTTAGATCACGTCCCAGGCGAGCAGTACTTC	CASSLDHVPGEQYF	TRBJ2-7	-	-	TRBV11-2
TGTGCCAGCAGCCAACAGGGGGCGTTTCAGCCCCAGCATTTT	CASSQQGAFQPQHF	TRBJ1-5	-	TRBD1	TRBV27
TGTGCCAGCAGAACTAGCGGGGGAAGCTCCTACGAGCAGTACTTC	CASRTSGGSSYEQYF	TRBJ2-7	-	TRBD2	TRBV6-1
TGTGCCAGCAGTGTTTTCCCCCAGGGGGATGAAAAACTGTTTTTT	CASSVFPQGDEKLFF	TRBJ1-4	few	TRBD1	TRBV6-1
TGTGCCAGCGGGGCTATAAACTATGGCTACACCTTC	CASGAINYGYTF	TRBJ1-2	-	-	TRBV10-3
TGCGCCAGCAGCCTAACAGGGGGGGACACTGAAGCTTTCTTT	CASSLTGGDTEAFF	TRBJ1-1	few	TRBD1	TRBV5-1